A selection of T cell receptor beta chains follows, all from one sample in a study of identical twins. TCRdb re-derived calls from the 5' RACE reads in MiXCR, one entry per CDR3 protein. This sample has 400,000 to 650,000 distinct CDR3 sequences, with under 25% found just once. This same sample was also taken into another study, of T cells expressing NK-cell markers.

Sequenced: CD4+ T cells sorted from blood. The receptors come from a woman aged 18-35 years in good health. Both conserved end residues are part of each CDR3. A D gene is named only where the DNA matches it firmly. Size values are once, few and many counts, or a class for expanded clones, and some rows have none.

V: TRBV2
J: TRBJ2-2
size: -
length: 14
D: -
CDR3: CASSVEGLTGELFF
DNA: TGTGCCAGCAGTGTGGAGGGGCTTACCGGGGAGCTGTTTTTT

V: TRBV27
J: TRBJ2-7
size: -
length: 12
D: -
CDR3: CASSPHPDRLNF
DNA: TGTGCCAGCAGTCCCCACCCTGACAGACTGAACTTC

V: TRBV20-1
J: TRBJ2-1
size: -
length: 15
D: -
CDR3: CSARDHAMANNEQFF
DNA: TGCAGTGCTAGAGATCATGCAATGGCTAACAATGAGCAGTTCTTC

V: TRBV12-3/TRBV12-4
J: TRBJ1-6
size: few
length: 15
D: TRBD1
CDR3: CASSLGTAPNSPLHF
DNA: TGTGCCAGCAGCCTAGGGACAGCCCCTAATTCACCCCTCCACTTT

V: TRBV6-5
J: TRBJ2-3
size: -
length: 14
D: -
CDR3: CASSYSESGDTQYF
DNA: TGTGCCAGCAGTTACTCTGAGTCGGGAGATACGCAGTATTTT

V: TRBV20-1
J: TRBJ2-1
size: -
length: 15
D: -
CDR3: CSESRLEGAGNEQFF
DNA: TGCAGTGAGAGCCGACTAGAGGGTGCTGGCAATGAGCAGTTCTTC

V: TRBV5-1
J: TRBJ2-2
size: -
length: 19
D: -
CDR3: CASSLDSGTRPWNTGELFF
DNA: TGCGCCAGCAGCTTGGACTCAGGGACCAGGCCTTGGAATACCGGGGAGCTGTTTTTT

V: TRBV12-3/TRBV12-4
J: TRBJ2-7
size: -
length: 13
D: TRBD2
CDR3: CASRPVAGDEQYF
DNA: TGTGCCAGCAGACCGGTCGCGGGGGACGAGCAGTACTTC

V: TRBV7-2
J: TRBJ2-7
size: few
length: 17
D: -
CDR3: CASSLIGGRLSSYEQYF
DNA: TGTGCCAGCAGCTTAATAGGAGGGCGACTTAGCTCCTACGAGCAGTACTTC

V: TRBV20-1
J: TRBJ2-1
size: -
length: 14
D: TRBD2
CDR3: CSAEGGRGYNEQFF
DNA: TGCAGTGCTGAGGGCGGGAGAGGTTACAATGAGCAGTTCTTC

V: TRBV6-5
J: TRBJ2-5
size: few
length: 13
D: -
CDR3: CASSYRGSETQYF
DNA: TGTGCCAGCAGTTACCGGGGATCGGAGACCCAGTACTTC

V: TRBV2
J: TRBJ2-5
size: few
length: 13
D: -
CDR3: CASRRHEQETQYF
DNA: TGTGCCAGCAGGAGACACGAGCAAGAGACCCAGTACTTC

V: TRBV3-1
J: TRBJ1-1
size: -
length: 13
D: -
CDR3: CASSQVGNTEAFF
DNA: TGTGCCAGCAGCCAAGTCGGGAACACTGAAGCTTTCTTT

V: TRBV5-1
J: TRBJ1-1
size: -
length: 14
D: -
CDR3: CASSLAYRNTEAFF
DNA: TGCGCCAGCAGCTTGGCCTATCGGAACACTGAAGCTTTCTTT

V: TRBV6-5
J: TRBJ1-5
size: few
length: 14
D: -
CDR3: CASSYSTRGSPQHF
DNA: TGTGCCAGCAGTTACTCGACACGGGGGAGTCCCCAGCATTTT

V: TRBV5-1
J: TRBJ2-5
size: -
length: 16
D: TRBD2
CDR3: CASSLVAGDYGETQYF
DNA: TGCGCCAGCAGCTTGGTAGCGGGAGATTATGGAGAGACCCAGTACTTC

V: TRBV5-1
J: TRBJ2-3
size: -
length: 13
D: -
CDR3: CASSFGRLDTQYF
DNA: TGCGCCAGCAGCTTTGGCAGGTTAGATACGCAGTATTTT

V: TRBV20-1
J: TRBJ2-1
size: -
length: 13
D: TRBD2
CDR3: CSASGTSEGEQFF
DNA: TGCAGTGCTAGTGGGACTAGTGAGGGTGAGCAGTTCTTC

V: TRBV20-1
J: TRBJ2-2
size: many
length: 12
D: -
CDR3: CSARGHTGELFF
DNA: TGCAGTGCTAGAGGGCACACCGGGGAGCTGTTTTTT

V: TRBV20-1
J: TRBJ2-3
size: few
length: 15
D: -
CDR3: CSARDAAGRTDTQYF
DNA: TGCAGTGCTAGAGATGCAGCGGGCCGCACAGATACGCAGTATTTT

V: TRBV30
J: TRBJ2-3
size: few
length: 14
D: -
CDR3: CAWSPRAAGDTQYF
DNA: TGTGCCTGGAGTCCCAGGGCCGCTGGTGATACGCAGTATTTT

V: TRBV6-1
J: TRBJ1-1
size: -
length: 13
D: -
CDR3: CASSRGSSEEAFF
DNA: TGTGCCAGCAGTCGGGGGTCGTCCGAAGAAGCTTTCTTT

V: TRBV2
J: TRBJ2-7
size: -
length: 13
D: -
CDR3: CASRRPESYEQYF
DNA: TGTGCCAGCAGGCGCCCGGAGAGCTACGAGCAGTACTTC

V: TRBV6-5
J: TRBJ2-3
size: -
length: 15
D: -
CDR3: CASSYTDRRGDTQYF
DNA: TGTGCCAGCAGTTACACGGACCGGCGGGGCGATACGCAGTATTTT

V: TRBV5-1
J: TRBJ2-3
size: -
length: 14
D: -
CDR3: CASSDGFPTDTQYF
DNA: TGCGCCAGCAGCGACGGGTTCCCCACAGATACGCAGTATTTT

V: TRBV11-2
J: TRBJ2-2
size: -
length: 18
D: TRBD1
CDR3: CASSLTFRDSANTGELFF
DNA: TGTGCCAGCAGCTTAACTTTTAGGGACAGCGCGAACACCGGGGAGCTGTTTTTT

V: TRBV11-2
J: TRBJ2-1
size: -
length: 15
D: TRBD2
CDR3: CASSRTSGDYNEQFF
DNA: TGTGCCAGCAGCAGAACTAGCGGGGATTACAATGAGCAGTTCTTC

V: TRBV4-2
J: TRBJ2-3
size: -
length: 15
D: -
CDR3: CASSQEGVSTDTQYF
DNA: TGTGCCAGCAGCCAAGAAGGGGTGAGCACAGATACGCAGTATTTT

V: TRBV7-2
J: TRBJ2-7
size: few
length: 16
D: TRBD2
CDR3: CASSPYLAGGPYEQYF
DNA: TGTGCCAGCAGCCCCTATCTAGCGGGAGGGCCCTACGAGCAGTACTTC

V: TRBV25-1
J: TRBJ2-1
size: -
length: 14
D: TRBD1
CDR3: CASRRDRGGNEQFF
DNA: TGTGCCAGCAGGAGGGACAGGGGAGGCAATGAGCAGTTCTTC

V: TRBV7-2
J: TRBJ2-4
size: few
length: 15
D: -
CDR3: CASSRAGPRWNIQYF
DNA: TGTGCCAGCAGCCGGGCGGGCCCCCGATGGAACATTCAGTACTTC

V: TRBV11-2
J: TRBJ2-7
size: -
length: 16
D: -
CDR3: CASSFLRADAYYEQYF
DNA: TGTGCCAGCAGCTTTCTTAGAGCAGATGCATACTACGAGCAGTACTTC

V: TRBV7-8
J: TRBJ2-7
size: -
length: 15
D: TRBD1
CDR3: CASVPSRQGWEEQYF
DNA: TGTGCCAGCGTGCCGTCGAGACAGGGCTGGGAGGAGCAGTACTTC

V: TRBV12-3/TRBV12-4
J: TRBJ1-4
size: few
length: 14
D: -
CDR3: CASREGTGGEKLFF
DNA: TGTGCCAGCAGGGAAGGGACGGGGGGAGAAAAACTGTTTTTT

V: TRBV18
J: TRBJ2-3
size: -
length: 12
D: -
CDR3: CASPPLRDTQYF
DNA: TGTGCCAGCCCACCACTCAGGGATACGCAGTATTTT

V: TRBV30
J: TRBJ2-7
size: -
length: 13
D: TRBD1
CDR3: CAWSAGQSYEQYF
DNA: TGTGCCTGGAGTGCGGGACAGTCCTACGAGCAGTACTTC

V: TRBV5-1
J: TRBJ2-1
size: -
length: 14
D: -
CDR3: CASRSGAGYNEQFF
DNA: TGCGCCAGCCGGAGTGGGGCGGGATACAATGAGCAGTTCTTC

V: TRBV20-1
J: TRBJ2-7
size: few
length: 15
D: -
CDR3: CSAHIPGLHASEQYF
DNA: TGCAGTGCCCACATACCGGGACTCCATGCGAGCGAGCAGTACTTC

V: TRBV5-1
J: TRBJ2-3
size: few
length: 13
D: -
CDR3: CASSQRVGDTQYF
DNA: TGCGCCAGCAGCCAGCGGGTGGGAGATACGCAGTATTTT

V: TRBV7-3
J: TRBJ2-7
size: few
length: 13
D: TRBD1
CDR3: CASSQQGKREQYF
DNA: TGTGCCAGCAGCCAACAGGGGAAACGCGAGCAGTACTTC

V: TRBV12-3/TRBV12-4
J: TRBJ1-4
size: few
length: 14
D: TRBD1
CDR3: CASSLTGSLEKLFF
DNA: TGTGCCAGCAGTTTGACAGGGTCGTTGGAAAAACTGTTTTTT

V: TRBV10-3
J: TRBJ2-7
size: -
length: 17
D: TRBD1
CDR3: CAISEPGAGQGSYEQYF
DNA: TGTGCCATCAGTGAGCCGGGGGCGGGACAGGGTTCCTACGAGCAGTACTTC

V: TRBV7-2
J: TRBJ2-3
size: -
length: 16
D: TRBD2
CDR3: CASSLGLADPKPTQYF
DNA: TGTGCCAGCAGCTTAGGGCTAGCGGACCCTAAACCCACGCAGTATTTT

V: TRBV7-9
J: TRBJ1-2
size: few
length: 13
D: -
CDR3: CASSSWKEPGFTF
DNA: TGTGCCAGCAGCTCCTGGAAGGAGCCTGGTTTCACCTTC

V: TRBV29-1
J: TRBJ1-1
size: few
length: 15
D: TRBD1
CDR3: CSVHRQGVRNTEAFF
DNA: TGCAGCGTGCATCGACAGGGGGTCCGGAACACTGAAGCTTTCTTT

V: TRBV20-1
J: TRBJ1-1
size: many
length: 11
D: -
CDR3: CSAPGIPEAFF
DNA: TGCAGTGCCCCAGGGATTCCTGAAGCTTTCTTT

V: TRBV5-6
J: TRBJ2-7
size: -
length: 15
D: -
CDR3: CASSSRAGSSYEQYF
DNA: TGTGCCAGCAGCTCTAGGGCGGGGAGCTCCTACGAGCAGTACTTC

V: TRBV7-9
J: TRBJ2-5
size: -
length: 12
D: -
CDR3: CASSFSWETQYF
DNA: TGTGCCAGCAGCTTCAGCTGGGAGACCCAGTACTTC

V: TRBV5-1
J: TRBJ1-2
size: few
length: 15
D: -
CDR3: CASSLTGGAIHGYTF
DNA: TGCGCCAGCAGCTTGACGGGGGGCGCGATTCATGGCTACACCTTC

V: TRBV20-1
J: TRBJ2-7
size: -
length: 12
D: -
CDR3: CSARAVHYEQYF
DNA: TGCAGTGCTAGAGCGGTCCACTACGAGCAGTACTTC

V: TRBV6-2/TRBV6-3
J: TRBJ2-2
size: -
length: 11
D: -
CDR3: CASRSLLGLFF
DNA: TGTGCCAGCAGGTCCCTCCTGGGGCTGTTTTTT

V: TRBV20-1
J: TRBJ1-5
size: -
length: 14
D: -
CDR3: CSAEPQGTNQPQHF
DNA: TGCAGTGCTGAACCCCAGGGTACCAATCAGCCCCAGCATTTT

V: TRBV20-1
J: TRBJ2-1
size: -
length: 11
D: -
CDR3: CSARTFNEQFF
DNA: TGCAGTGCTAGAACTTTTAATGAGCAGTTCTTC